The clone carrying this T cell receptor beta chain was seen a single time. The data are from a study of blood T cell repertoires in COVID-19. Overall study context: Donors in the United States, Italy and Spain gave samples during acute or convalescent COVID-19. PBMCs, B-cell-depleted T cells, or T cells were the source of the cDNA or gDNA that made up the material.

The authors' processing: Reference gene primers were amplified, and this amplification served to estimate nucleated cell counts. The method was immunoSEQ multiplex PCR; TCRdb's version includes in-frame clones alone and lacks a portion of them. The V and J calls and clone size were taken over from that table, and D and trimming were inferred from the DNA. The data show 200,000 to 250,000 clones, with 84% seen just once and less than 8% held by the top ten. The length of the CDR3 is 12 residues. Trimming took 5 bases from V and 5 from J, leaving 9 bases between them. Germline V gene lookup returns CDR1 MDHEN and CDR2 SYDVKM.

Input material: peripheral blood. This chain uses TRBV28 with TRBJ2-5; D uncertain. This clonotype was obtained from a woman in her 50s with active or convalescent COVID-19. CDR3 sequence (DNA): TGTGCCAGCAGTGCGGAGTTGGAGACCCAGTACTTC. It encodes CASSAELETQYF.